These 20 T cell receptor beta chains came from one sample sequenced in a study of cytomegalovirus exposure and HLA in healthy donors. A multiplex PCR was run with 60 Vbeta primers and 13 Jbeta primers. Using immunoSEQ multiplex PCR, the repertoire was profiled, and TCRdb retains in-frame clones only, with some absent. The table includes 200,000 to 250,000 clones, over 60% detected once. The sequencing sample was made of PBMCs. The receptor set was obtained from a man aged 35 to 55 in good health and CMV-seronegative.

The V call is TRBV28, the J call TRBJ2-7; D is perhaps TRBD1 (6 bases). This CDR3 is 15 amino acids long. Germline-derived CDR1 and CDR2 are MDHEN and SYDVKM. V was clipped by 2 bases and J by 0 bases, with 11 bases between them. CDR3 protein: CASSLGGTHSYEQYF. The DNA for the CDR3 is TGTGCCAGCAGTTTAGGGGGCACCCACTCCTACGAGCAGTACTTC.

The rearrangement joins TRBV19 to TRBJ2-3; tentative D call: TRBD1 (5 bases). Trimming stripped 7 bases from V and 2 bases from J, with 13 bases between. Germline CDR1 is LNHDA and CDR2 is SQIVND (reference sequence). The CDR3 length is 14 residues. CDR3 sequence reads: CASTPRTNTDTQYF. The CDR3 DNA follows: TGTGCCAGTACCCCTAGGACAAACACAGATACGCAGTATTTT.

CDR3 protein: CASSIGTASYEQYF. Here the CDR3 DNA reads TGTGCCAGTAGTATCGGGACAGCTTCCTACGAGCAGTACTTC. The chain carries TRBV19 and TRBJ2-7; TRBD1 aligns across 7 bases. The length of the CDR3 is 14 residues. Germline values: CDR1 LNHDA, CDR2 SQIVND (reference sequence). With 3 bases clipped from V and 1 base from J, the junction kept 3 bases outside the gene matches.

The J gene is TRBJ1-1, the V gene TRBV5-6, with no clear D. Germline lookup yields CDR1 SGHDT and CDR2 YYEEEE. V gave up 4 bases and J gave up 4 bases, with 8 bases separating them. The CDR3 is 12 residues long. The CDR3 loop is CASSPGSTEAFF. In DNA, the CDR3 is TGTGCCAGCAGCCCCGGGAGCACTGAAGCTTTCTTT.

The chain couples TRBV27 to TRBJ2-4, with D maybe TRBD1 (6 bases). V was cut by 0 bases and J by 6 bases, with 15 bases left in between. This CDR3 is 16 amino acids long. CDR1 and CDR2 (germline): MNHEY, SMNVEV (reference sequence). The CDR3 nucleotides read TGTGCCAGCAGTTTATCTTCTGGGGGCGCAGGAAACATTCAGTACTTC. Translation gives CASSLSSGGAGNIQYF.

V usage is TRBV2 and J usage is TRBJ2-4; a weak D match, TRBD2 (6 bases). Trimming took 3 bases from V and 4 from J, leaving 16 bases between them. The CDR3 consists of 16 residues. Germline V gene sequence: CDR1 SNHLY, CDR2 FYNNEI. The CDR3 here is CASSEEPEGVKNIQYF. The CDR3 bases are TGTGCCAGCAGTGAGGAACCGGAGGGCGTAAAAAACATTCAGTACTTC.

This CDR3 is CASSEWRNTGELFF. CDR3 bases: TGTGCCAGCAGTGAGTGGAGAAACACCGGGGAGCTGTTTTTT. The chain recombines TRBV2 with TRBJ2-2; no clear D. Trimming left V 3 bases short and J 2 bases short, with 7 bases between. The germline V gene has CDR1 SNHLY and CDR2 FYNNEI. The CDR3 spans 14 residues.

In DNA, the CDR3 is TGTGCCGAGGGCTCTGGGGCCAACGTCCTGACTTTC. Translating it yields CAEGSGANVLTF. V gene TRBV5-4 combines with J gene TRBJ2-6; TRBD2 is a possible D gene (5 bases). CDR1 is SGHNT and CDR2 is YYREEE in the germline V gene (reference sequence). V lost 10 bases and J lost 0, with 5 bases in between. The CDR3 consists of 12 residues.

This clone was seen a few times. The chain joins TRBV6-1 to TRBJ2-5; tentative D call: TRBD2 (6 bases). The J call is in doubt because the DNA end fits TRBJ2-7 better. CDR1 and CDR2 (germline): MNHNS, SASEGT. The CDR3 contains 13 residues. CDR3 loop: CASSLRGLYEQYF. CDR3 DNA: TGTGCCAGCAGCCTGCGGGGCCTCTACGAGCAGTACTTC.

A few counts support this clone. V is TRBV6-1 and J is TRBJ1-1; the D is unclear. Per germline, CDR1 MNHNS and CDR2 SASEGT. The CDR3 contains 13 residues. V was trimmed by 0 bases and J by 6 bases, leaving 8 bases between them. The CDR3 loop reads CASSEARAAEAFF. The CDR3 DNA is TGTGCCAGCAGTGAAGCGCGGGCGGCTGAAGCTTTCTTT.

The chain is built from TRBV7-9 and TRBJ2-7, with 7 bases identical to TRBD2. Unmatched junction bases numbered 5, after V lost 2 bases and J lost 1 base. Germline V gene sequence: CDR1 SEHNR, CDR2 FQNEAQ (reference sequence). The CDR3 totals 15 residues. CDR3: CASSLWRAGSYEQYF. CDR3 DNA: TGTGCCAGCAGCTTATGGAGAGCGGGGTCCTACGAGCAGTACTTC.

The rearrangement links TRBV7-9 to TRBJ1-2; no firm D call. CDR3 length equals 14 residues. The V and J ends lost 1 base and 3 bases respectively, with 9 bases between them. The V gene's germline CDR1 is SEHNR and CDR2 FQNEAQ (reference sequence). CDR3 sequence (DNA): TGTGCCAGCAGCTTAGTGGGCACTTACTATGGCTACACCTTC. Translated, it gives CASSLVGTYYGYTF.

This clone turned up a few times. This chain joins TRBV11-2 and TRBJ2-2; the D gene is possibly TRBD2 (6 bases). This CDR3 is built from 16 residues. V lost 3 bases to trimming and J lost 3 bases, with 14 bases between them. Germline CDR1 and CDR2: SGHAT and FQNNGV. The CDR3, as DNA: TGTGCCAGCAGCTTCCCCCCCTGGGGGGACACCGGGGAGCTGTTTTTT. This translates into CASSFPPWGDTGELFF.

V usage is TRBV5-1 and J usage is TRBJ2-7; 8 nucleotides line up with TRBD2. The CDR3 consists of 15 residues. Germline V gene lookup returns CDR1 SGHRS and CDR2 YFSETQ. Trimming took 0 bases from V and 2 from J; bases not matched to a gene: 4. CDR3 nucleotides: TGCGCCAGCAGCTTGGCGGCTAGCGGGCCCTACGAGCAGTACTTC. Residues: CASSLAASGPYEQYF.

The chain combines TRBV19 with TRBJ1-1; D is undetermined. Trimming removed 3 bases from V and 0 bases from J, with 8 bases in between. CDR1 is LNHDA and CDR2 is SQIVND in the germline V gene (reference sequence). The CDR3 spans 14 residues. The CDR3 DNA follows: TGTGCCAGTAGTATTCAAGCGGTGAACACTGAAGCTTTCTTT. Amino acids: CASSIQAVNTEAFF.

V and J are TRBV18 and TRBJ1-5; D is uncertain. V lost 3 bases to trimming and J lost 5 bases, with 17 bases between them. The V gene's germline CDR1 is KGHSH and CDR2 LQKENI. The CDR3 is 16 residues long. CDR3 in DNA: TGTGCCAGCTCACCCGGGGTCGCCCGTAACGATCAGCCCCAGCATTTT. It encodes CASSPGVARNDQPQHF.

The chain couples TRBV6-5 to TRBJ2-1; TRBD1 matches 8 bases. V lost 1 base to trimming and J lost 4 bases; unmatched junction nucleotides: 6. The CDR3 is 16 residues long. Per the germline V gene, CDR1 is MNHEY and CDR2 is SVGAGI. This CDR3 is CASSYFSGQVYNEQFF. The CDR3 region has the DNA TGTGCCAGCAGTTACTTTTCGGGACAGGTTTACAATGAGCAGTTCTTC.

V is TRBV28 and J is TRBJ2-1, with TRBD1 matching 9 bases. After removal of 4 bases from V and 9 bases from J, the junction contained 7 bases not matched to a gene. CDR1 is MDHEN, CDR2 SYDVKM, per germline. The CDR3 loop spans 14 amino acids. The CDR3 region has the DNA TGTGCCAGCAGTTCCCCCGGACAGGGGACTGAGCAGTTCTTC. Amino acids: CASSSPGQGTEQFF.

This chain connects TRBV14 to TRBJ2-2, with 12 bases aligning to TRBD2. Per germline, CDR1 SGHDN and CDR2 FVKESK. The CDR3 is made up of 17 amino acids. The J segment lost 7 bases and the V segment lost 1 base, leaving 7 bases of the junction unmatched. The DNA of the CDR3 is TGTGCCAGCAGCCAAGCAGGACTAGCGGGAAGGGACGGGGAGCTGTTTTTT. Translating it yields CASSQAGLAGRDGELFF. Looking up the rest from reference TRBV14 and TRBJ2-2 gives the full variable domain: EAGVTQFPSHSVIEKGQTVTLRCDPISGHDNLYWYRRVMGKEIKFLLHFVKESKQDESGMPNNRFLAERTGGTYSTLKVQPAELEDSGVYFCASSQAGLAGRDGELFFGEGSRLTVL.

The chain joins TRBV7-3 to TRBJ2-1; 7 nucleotides align to TRBD1. With 0 bases clipped from V and 3 bases from J, the junction kept 2 bases outside the gene matches. Per the germline V gene, CDR1 is SGHTA and CDR2 is FQGTGA. This CDR3 region has 15 residues. This CDR3 is CASSLTGDSYNEQFF. CDR3 coding DNA: TGTGCCAGCAGCTTAACGGGGGACAGCTACAATGAGCAGTTCTTC.